This passage covers 6 T cell receptor beta chains from one sample sequenced in a study of blood T cell repertoires in COVID-19. Profiling relied on immunoSEQ multiplex PCR, and the TCRdb table lists in-frame clones only, not all of them. Of about 200,000 clones in the sample, 90% were seen once. Sequenced: peripheral blood. The receptors originated from a man aged 45-65 years with acute or convalescent COVID-19.

The chain recombines TRBV6-2 or TRBV6-3 with TRBJ1-5; 7 bases line up with TRBD1. Trimming at V came to 5 bases and at J to 3 bases, leaving 13 bases not matched to a gene. The CDR3 covers 17 residues. Germline loops: CDR1 MNHEY, CDR2 SVGEGT. Here the CDR3 reads CASSRTRAGGVNQPQHF. The CDR3 nucleotides read TGTGCCAGCAGTAGGACGAGGGCAGGGGGAGTCAATCAGCCCCAGCATTTT.

The genes are TRBV9 and TRBJ2-5; 7 nucleotides match TRBD2. Germline assignment: CDR1 SGDLS and CDR2 YYNGEE. Trimming removed 4 bases from V and 4 bases from J; junction bases left unmatched: 10. The length of the CDR3 is 15 residues. CDR3 residues: CASSPVRGGAETQYF. CDR3 nucleotide sequence: TGTGCCAGCAGCCCCGTTAGGGGAGGGGCAGAGACCCAGTACTTC.

The chain carries TRBV28 and TRBJ1-3, with TRBD1 matching over 9 bases. This CDR3 is 14 amino acids long. Trimming cost V 6 bases and J 7 bases; bases outside gene matches: 7. From germline, CDR1 is MDHEN and CDR2 SYDVKM. In DNA form, the CDR3 reads TGTGCCAGCAGCCAATTCGACAGGGGGAACACCATATATTTT. Translating it yields CASSQFDRGNTIYF.

V usage is TRBV6-2 or TRBV6-3 and J usage is TRBJ1-5, with D uncertain. V lost 2 bases, J lost 12 bases, and 8 bases lay in between. This CDR3 contains 11 residues. Germline assignment: CDR1 MNHEY and CDR2 SVGEGT. The CDR3 protein is CASSYAEDQHF. The CDR3, as DNA: TGTGCCAGCAGTTACGCGGAGGACCAGCATTTT.

The chain combines TRBV5-4 with TRBJ1-3; 7 nucleotides agree with TRBD1. Germline lookup yields CDR1 SGHNT and CDR2 YYREEE (reference sequence). CDR3 length equals 15 residues. Trimming cost V 0 bases and J 2 bases; bases outside gene matches: 2. CDR3 loop: CASSLDRGTGNTIYF. The CDR3 DNA sequence: TGTGCCAGCAGCTTGGACAGGGGAACTGGAAACACCATATATTTT.

The rearrangement uses TRBV24-1 and TRBJ1-2; tentatively, D is TRBD1 (5 bases). V was clipped by 3 bases and J by 10 bases, with 20 bases between them. The germline V gene encodes CDR1 KGHDR and CDR2 SFDVKD. The CDR3 has 15 residues. CDR3 in amino acids: CATSDGRPGRWVYTF. The CDR3 coding sequence is TGTGCCACCAGTGATGGGAGGCCGGGGCGATGGGTCTACACCTTC.